This T cell receptor (beta chain) is from a study of T-cell memory formation after mild COVID-19. Libraries for TCRalpha and TCRbeta carried sample barcodes and unique molecular identifiers via 5'RACE. TCRdb independently ran MiXCR on the 5' RACE reads; one entry per CDR3 protein. The sample lists some 150,000 distinct CDR3 sequences, about 6.1% seen once, with just over 2% in the top ten. Trimming left V 3 bases short and J 2 bases short, with 13 bases between. The CDR3 covers 15 residues. Germline V gene sequence: CDR1 KGHSH, CDR2 LQKENI. General study findings and limits: There was no confirmation that second-wave clones peaking on day 37 were SARS-CoV-2 specific.

This clonotype was found many times. Antigen specificity is unknown. The V and J genes are TRBV18 and TRBJ1-2; no clear D. This receptor was taken from an adult woman who had mild COVID-19 (a few samples of this study predate the infection). Cell type and time point are not known. The sequenced sample consisted of PBMCs or a T cell subset sorted from them (not recorded which). CDR3 loop: CASSPVTDTNYGYTF. For the CDR3, the DNA is TGTGCCAGCTCACCTGTTACCGACACCAACTATGGCTACACCTTC.